The T cell receptor beta chain described here comes from a study of shared clonotypes between healthy human individuals (TCRdb year 2020). Broadly, across the study: The cohort comprised two women and a few men aged 18 to 49 years. Per donor, three plates each were used for CD4 naive and CD4 memory, two for CD8 naive, and one for CD8 memory. The study deeply sequenced blood TCR repertoires of five healthy adults to estimate repertoire size and the extent of clonotype sharing between individuals. To increase sequencing depth and limit assay-specific biases, different laboratories used diverse techniques to prepare libraries and sequence TCR repertoires. Each donor's leukapheresis produced roughly between roughly 0.85 and 10 billion PBMCs.

TCR CDR3 regions were amplified from genomic DNA by multiplex PCR using the deep immunoSEQ assay. For each cell subset, the extracted genomic DNA was distributed evenly across all wells of several immunoSEQ 96-well plates, and each plate served as one replicate. Each replicate PCR for sorted subsets received about 200 ng genomic DNA, equal to roughly 30,000 T cell genomes. The purified libraries were quantified using a Qubit 3.0 fluorometer, sized with a Bioanalyzer 2100, and then quantified again using the KAPA Library Quantification kit. Every immunoSEQ 96-well plate was sequenced on a separate single-read 150-cycle Illumina NextSeq 550 flow cell. In the original analysis: Because the immunoSEQ output held only junctional sequences and lacked quality scores, the filtering could not match the filtering applied to full-length reads. Sequences were annotated with PyIR, a Python wrapper for IgBLAST v1.9, and V/J genes and CDR3 were assigned using IMGT germline references. Reads were removed for weak V/J assignments (E-value above 1e-6), missing CDR3, stop codons, out-of-frame junctions, or ambiguous translated residues. V3J clonotypes were defined as sequences sharing an identical inferred V gene, J gene, and CDR3 amino acid sequence. Percentage overlap between repertoires was calculated by dividing the number of shared unique clonotypes by the size of the smaller repertoire. Repertoire richness was assessed with RTK rarefaction, the Chao1 estimator, and Recon v2.1 estimates of unobserved clonotypes. For all TCRbeta clonotypes obtained by the gDNA method from a few donors, generation probabilities were computed with OLGA. TCRdb stores this immuneACCESS table with in-frame sequences only. Part of the clones is absent; in the studies checked, under half of the shortfall reflects unresolved V genes, and no reason is known for the rest. For V, J and clone size, that table is used; D and trimming come from the DNA. This sample lists about 1.5 million clones; roughly 98% were detected once. The ten largest clones take up about 0.45% of the sample.

Broader findings and caveats from the paper: Higher generation probabilities were observed for clonotypes shared by all four sorted-subset donors than for non-shared clonotypes. Sampling was limited to blood, and TCR repertoires in tissue likely differ from TCR repertoires in blood. Estimated clonotype richness was generally larger for naive than for memory subsets. Based on pairwise subsampling, the degree of clonotype sharing among donors was expected to be affected by sequencing depth. Incomplete sequencing was indicated by rarefaction of sorted-subset datasets, despite the large sequencing depth. Across a few donors, roughly 5% of naive CD4, approximately 3.6% of naive CD8, roughly 2.2% of memory CD4, and approximately 0.4% of memory CD8 clonotypes were shared. The genetic and exposure-history diversity represented was limited by the small number of donors.

Donors were healthy HIV-negative adults with no recently reported acute infections or vaccinations. Only Caucasian adults living in Nashville, Tennessee, USA were represented among the donors. CD4+ T cells were enriched through magnetic negative selection, after which naive cells were positively selected on CD45RA and the remaining negative fraction served as the memory subset. Blood was collected by leukapheresis, and PBMCs were isolated by Ficoll-Histopaque density gradient centrifugation and then cryopreserved in liquid nitrogen vapor phase. Purity and quantity of every magnetically sorted T cell population were checked by analytical flow cytometry. Each sorted fraction had its genomic DNA isolated and then quantified by UV absorbance on a Nanodrop 2000c. The CDR3 has 13 amino acids, counting the end cysteine and phenylalanine. Just the 39-base CDR3 DNA is kept, in frame starting at base 1. CDR1 and CDR2 are drawn from the germline V gene: SGHAT, FQNNGV. V drops 0 bases and J drops 3 bases, leaving 3 bases in between.

In regard to this clone: Its antigen has not been determined. No base quality information exists; no much larger clone differs at one position.

This receptor chain uses TRBV11-2 and TRBJ2-1, with the D gene too uncertain to name. Sequencing input: naive CD4+ T cells sorted from blood. The label giving this sample's cell subset or site can be read as: CD45RA+ positively selected. The clonotype was recovered from a man aged 25 to 45 in good health. In nucleotide form, the sequence is TGTGCCAGCAGCTTAGATTTCTACAATGAGCAGTTCTTC. It codes for CASSLDFYNEQFF.